A single sample gave rise to the 26 T cell receptor beta chains below, sequenced in a study of identical twins. One entry per CDR3 protein, called by TCRdb with MiXCR from the 5' RACE reads. The top ten hold more than 12% of the sample, which has approximately 230,000 distinct CDR3 sequences, over 5% seen once. The data were also submitted as part of a second study, on T cells expressing NK-cell markers.

Sequencing input: CD8+ T cells sorted from blood. The receptors derive from a woman under 30 in good health.

This clonotype came up many times. The genes are TRBV12-3 or TRBV12-4 and TRBJ1-1; TRBD1 is a possible D gene (5 bases). Trimming left V 5 bases short and J 0 bases short, with 13 bases between. CDR3 size: 15 residues. CDR3 amino acids: CASSPYDSLNTEAFF. Written as DNA, the CDR3 is TGTGCCAGCAGTCCATACGACAGTCTGAACACTGAAGCTTTCTTT.

The V gene is TRBV5-6, the J gene TRBJ2-5; D possibly corresponds to TRBD2 (5 bases). V lost 0 bases to trimming and J lost 6 bases, with 12 bases between them. CDR3 length: 14 residues. Germline CDR1 SGHDT, CDR2 YYEEEE. As DNA, the CDR3 is TGTGCCAGCAGCTTGGGGCTCGGACTTCAGACCCAGTACTTC. Translation gives CASSLGLGLQTQYF.

The genes are TRBV18 and TRBJ1-2; weak D call: TRBD1 (6 bases). Trimming took 4 bases from V and 2 from J, leaving 14 bases between them. Germline CDR1 KGHSH, CDR2 LQKENI. The CDR3 covers 15 residues. For the CDR3, the DNA is TGTGCCAGCTCACTGAACAGGGATGCCAACTATGGCTACACCTTC. Its protein product is CASSLNRDANYGYTF.

This clonotype has more than one count but fewer than ten. V is TRBV5-6 and J is TRBJ1-1; TRBD1 agrees at 9 bases. V lost 3 bases, J lost 4 bases, and 7 bases stayed unmatched. The CDR3 sequence is 15 residues long. Germline CDR1 is SGHDT and CDR2 is YYEEEE. The CDR3 spells CASSWGQGWGTEAFF. The CDR3 DNA sequence: TGTGCCAGCAGCTGGGGACAGGGCTGGGGCACTGAAGCTTTCTTT.

This clonotype was counted a few times. The rearrangement links TRBV7-9 to TRBJ2-3; the D is unclear. The germline V gene has CDR1 SEHNR and CDR2 FQNEAQ (reference sequence). Trimming pared 5 bases from V and 0 bases from J, leaving 9 bases between. The CDR3 has 14 amino acids. The DNA of the CDR3 is TGTGCCAGCAGCCCCTATCCCAGCACAGATACGCAGTATTTT. Translation: CASSPYPSTDTQYF.

In this sample, this clonotype turned up a few times. V gene TRBV7-8 combines with J gene TRBJ2-4; the match to TRBD1 covers 7 bases. CDR3 length: 15 residues. CDR1 is SGHVS, CDR2 FQNEAQ, per germline. With 5 bases clipped from V and 0 bases from J, the junction kept 4 bases outside the gene matches. CDR3 coding DNA: TGTGCCAGCAGCCTGGGACAGCTAGCCAAAAACATTCAGTACTTC. Translating gives CASSLGQLAKNIQYF.

In this sample, this clonotype turned up a few times. This chain links TRBV7-9 with TRBJ2-7, with D perhaps TRBD1 or TRBD2 (5 bases each). This CDR3 has 15 amino acids. From germline, CDR1 is SEHNR and CDR2 FQNEAQ (reference sequence). Trimming shortened V by 2 bases and J by 0 bases, and 11 bases separated the two germline ends. This CDR3 reads CASSLPTGRSYEQYF. CDR3 nucleotides: TGTGCCAGCAGCTTACCGACGGGACGCTCCTACGAGCAGTACTTC.

This clonotype was detected a few times. The junction departs from the called germline gene at one end, perhaps through a read error. The chain is built from TRBV7-7 and TRBJ2-7; no clear D gene. CDR1 is SSHAT and CDR2 is FNYEAQ in the germline V gene (reference sequence). This CDR3 is built from 13 residues. The CDR3 protein is CASSSVALSEQYF. CDR3 coding DNA: TGTGCTAGCAGCTCTGTAGCCCTGTCCGAGCAGTACTTC.

This rearrangement joins TRBV27 to TRBJ2-2, with D perhaps matching TRBD1 (6 bases). In germline, CDR1 is MNHEY, CDR2 SMNVEV (reference sequence). Trimming stripped 8 bases from V and 0 bases from J, with 10 bases between. This CDR3 contains 14 residues. CDR3 sequence reads: CASQGLPNTGELFF. The CDR3 region has the DNA TGTGCCAGCCAGGGGCTGCCGAACACCGGGGAGCTGTTTTTT.

This chain uses TRBV3-1 with TRBJ2-7; D remains ambiguous. In germline, CDR1 is LGHDT, CDR2 YNNKEL (reference sequence). Trimming took off 2 bases at V and 3 bases at J, with 8 bases between the two ends. The CDR3 has 13 residues. The CDR3 sequence is CASSQNPIYEQYF. The CDR3 region has the DNA TGTGCCAGCAGCCAAAACCCTATCTACGAGCAGTACTTC.

This clonotype was seen only a few times. This rearrangement joins TRBV4-2 to TRBJ2-1; perhaps TRBD2 as D (5 bases). Deletions cut 3 bases from V and 3 bases from J, with 12 bases between. The CDR3 runs 15 residues. The germline V gene has CDR1 LGHNA and CDR2 YNFKEQ. In DNA form, the CDR3 reads TGTGCCAGCAGCCACACTAGTGGTAGCTACAATGAGCAGTTCTTC. Translation gives CASSHTSGSYNEQFF.

This clonotype was recorded a few times. Sequence at one end of the junction differs from germline and may be a read error. In DNA, the CDR3 is TGCGCCAGCGTAGCCTCGCGGGGGATCTTC. Translated: CASVASRGIF. The chain links TRBV10-1 to TRBJ2-1, with 7 bases fitting TRBD2. This CDR3 is 10 amino acids long. Per the germline V gene, CDR1 is WNHNN and CDR2 is SYGVQD (reference sequence).

This clonotype showed up many times. The chain couples TRBV5-1 to TRBJ2-2; tentatively, D is TRBD2 (6 bases). Germline CDR1 and CDR2: SGHRS and YFSETQ. The germline V and J ends were trimmed by 6 bases and 5 bases, with 20 bases remaining between them. This CDR3 has 16 amino acids. CDR3 in amino acids: CASMGPGVFFTGELFF. The DNA for the CDR3 is TGCGCCAGCATGGGGCCGGGAGTATTTTTTACCGGGGAGCTGTTTTTT. The whole variable domain, filled in from reference TRBV5-1 and TRBJ2-2, reads KAGVTQTPRYLIKTRGQQVTLSCSPISGHRSVSWYQQTPGQGLQFLFEYFSETQRNKGNFPGRFSGRQFSNSRSEMNVSTLELGDSALYLCASMGPGVFFTGELFFGEGSRLTVL.

The sample holds many counts of this clonotype. CDR3 in amino acids: CASSSGLAEADTQYF. The CDR3 DNA reads TGTGCCAGCAGCTCGGGACTAGCTGAGGCAGATACGCAGTATTTT. The chain carries TRBV7-9 and TRBJ2-3; 9 bases match TRBD2. V trimming: 4 bases; J trimming: 4 bases; junction bases outside the gene matches: 6. The length of the CDR3 is 15 residues. Germline values: CDR1 SEHNR, CDR2 FQNEAQ (reference sequence).

This clonotype was found many times. CDR3 protein: CSVEDQREYYGYTF. The CDR3, as DNA: TGCAGCGTTGAAGATCAACGGGAGTACTATGGCTACACCTTC. The rearrangement uses TRBV29-1 and TRBJ1-2; D is uncertain. Germline V gene lookup returns CDR1 SQVTM and CDR2 ANQGSEA. This CDR3 comprises 14 residues. V lost 0 bases to trimming and J lost 3 bases, with 11 bases between them.

The chain is built from TRBV9 and TRBJ1-1, with D unclear. The germline V gene has CDR1 SGDLS and CDR2 YYNGEE. V was clipped by 4 bases and J by 5 bases, with 15 bases between them. The CDR3 runs 14 residues. CDR3 sequence reads: CASSPSGLGTEAFF. CDR3 nucleotides: TGTGCCAGCAGCCCTAGTGGGCTAGGGACTGAAGCTTTCTTT.

This clonotype turned up a few times. This rearrangement joins TRBV15 to TRBJ1-1, with D possibly TRBD1 on 5 matching bases. Germline CDR1 is LNHNV and CDR2 is YYDKDF (reference sequence). The CDR3 extends over 13 amino acids. Deletions cut 0 bases from V and 13 bases from J, with 15 bases between. This CDR3 reads CATSRDRSTVGFF. The CDR3 DNA reads as TGTGCCACCAGCAGAGATCGCTCGACAGTTGGTTTCTTT. The variable domain in full, completed from reference TRBV15 and TRBJ1-1, reads DAMVIQNPRYQVTQFGKPVTLSCSQTLNHNVMYWYQQKSSQAPKLLFHYYDKDFNNEADTPDNFQSRRPNTSFCFLDIRSPGLGDTAMYLCATSRDRSTVGFFGQGTRLTVV.

This clonotype appeared many times. CDR3: CSAIQAYGYTF. The CDR3 DNA follows: TGCAGTGCTATTCAAGCATATGGCTACACCTTC. The chain is built from TRBV20-1 and TRBJ1-2; no definite D call. Germline CDR1 DFQATT, CDR2 SNEGSKA (reference sequence). V shed 4 bases and J shed 5 bases, with 8 bases lying between them. CDR3 length: 11 residues.

This clonotype occurred a few times. V usage is TRBV12-3 or TRBV12-4 and J usage is TRBJ2-1; D unresolved. The CDR3 is 14 residues long. Trimming removed 3 bases from V and 6 bases from J, with 12 bases in between. This chain's CDR3 is CASSFPSDRNEQFF. The CDR3 coding sequence is TGTGCCAGCAGTTTTCCTAGTGATCGCAATGAGCAGTTCTTC.

The rearrangement links TRBV15 to TRBJ2-7; TRBD1 aligns across 9 bases. The germline CDR1 and CDR2 sequences are LNHNV and YYDKDF (reference sequence). This CDR3 is 14 amino acids long. V lost 5 bases, J lost 6 bases, and 8 bases stayed unmatched. The CDR3: CATSPGTGSIEQYF. In DNA, the CDR3 is TGTGCCACCAGCCCCGGGACAGGGTCTATCGAGCAGTACTTC.

This clonotype was seen ten or more times. The chain carries TRBV7-9 and TRBJ2-7, with D unclear. The CDR3 has 16 amino acids. Germline V gene data show CDR1 as SEHNR and CDR2 as FQNEAQ (reference sequence). V lost 2 bases to trimming and J lost 2 bases, with 16 bases between them. CDR3 nucleotide sequence: TGTGCCAGCAGCTTATTACAAGGAGCCTTAACCTACGAGCAGTACTTC. Encoded protein: CASSLLQGALTYEQYF.

This clonotype was counted ten times or more. The V gene is TRBV7-8, the J gene TRBJ2-1, with D possibly called TRBD1 or TRBD2 (5 bases each). CDR1 SGHVS and CDR2 FQNEAQ come from the germline V gene. With 8 bases removed from V and 8 bases from J, the gap between germline ends came to 16 bases. The CDR3 runs 13 residues. In DNA form, the CDR3 reads TGTGCCAGCCGCCTTAGGGGAGTCCATGAGCAGTTCTTC. Protein sequence: CASRLRGVHEQFF.

The V and J genes are TRBV7-9 and TRBJ2-2, with 7 nucleotides matching TRBD2. Germline V CDR1 and CDR2: SEHNR, FQNEAQ (reference sequence). The CDR3 has 15 amino acids. With 2 bases clipped from V and 8 bases from J, the junction kept 8 bases outside the gene matches. CDR3 DNA: TGTGCCAGCAGCTTATCCAGCGGGATGAGGGGGGAGCTGTTTTTT. As protein: CASSLSSGMRGELFF.

This clonotype turned up a few times. This sequence joins TRBV6-1 and TRBJ1-1; D is unclear. Trimming removed 4 bases at V and 5 bases at J, with 20 bases between. This CDR3 has 16 residues. The germline V gene has CDR1 MNHNS and CDR2 SASEGT. The CDR3 sequence is CASSVGTAGWITEAFF. CDR3 in DNA: TGTGCCAGCAGTGTGGGAACGGCCGGTTGGATTACTGAAGCTTTCTTT.

V usage is TRBV20-1 and J usage is TRBJ2-2; 7 nucleotides agree with TRBD2. The CDR3 length is 16 residues. The V and J ends lost 0 bases and 7 bases, in that order; junction bases with no gene match: 11. Germline V lookup: CDR1 DFQATT, CDR2 SNEGSKA (reference sequence). The CDR3 DNA reads as TGCAGTGCTAGAGATGTTGGGGGAGGGCGGAGCGGGGAGCTGTTTTTT. This sequence encodes CSARDVGGGRSGELFF.

V is TRBV7-9 and J is TRBJ2-3, with no clear D. V was shortened by 2 bases and J by 4 bases, with 10 bases between the two germline ends. This CDR3 has 14 residues. Germline V gene data show CDR1 as SEHNR and CDR2 as FQNEAQ (reference sequence). CDR3 in DNA: TGTGCCAGCAGCTTACAGGATGTCCCAGATACGCAGTATTTT. This gives the protein CASSLQDVPDTQYF.